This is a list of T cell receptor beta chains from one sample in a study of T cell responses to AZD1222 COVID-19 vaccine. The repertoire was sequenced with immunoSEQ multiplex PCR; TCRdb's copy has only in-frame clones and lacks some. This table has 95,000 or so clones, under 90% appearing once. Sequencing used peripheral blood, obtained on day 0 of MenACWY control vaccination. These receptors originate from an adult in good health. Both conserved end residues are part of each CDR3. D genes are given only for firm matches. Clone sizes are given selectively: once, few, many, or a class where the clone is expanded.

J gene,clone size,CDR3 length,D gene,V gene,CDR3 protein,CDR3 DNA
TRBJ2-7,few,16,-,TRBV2,CASSVQGLVTGSEQYF,TGTGCCAGCAGTGTCCAGGGGCTAGTTACAGGTTCCGAGCAGTACTTC
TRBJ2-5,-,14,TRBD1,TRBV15,CATSRGTGKETQYF,TGTGCCACCAGCAGAGGGACAGGGAAGGAGACCCAGTACTTC
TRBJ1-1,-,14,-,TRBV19,CASSILALNTEAFF,TGTGCCAGTAGTATCTTGGCCCTGAACACTGAAGCTTTCTTT
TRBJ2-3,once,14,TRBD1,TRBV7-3,CASSSGQGTDTQYF,TGTGCCAGCAGCTCGGGACAGGGCACAGATACGCAGTATTTT
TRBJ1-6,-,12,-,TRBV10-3,CATGTADSPLHF,TGTGCCACGGGGACGGCAGATTCACCCCTCCACTTT
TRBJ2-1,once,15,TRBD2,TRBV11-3,CASSPIAGPYNEQFF,TGTGCCAGCAGCCCAATAGCGGGGCCTTACAATGAGCAGTTCTTC
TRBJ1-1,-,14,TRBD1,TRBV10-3,CAIRDRALNTEAFF,TGTGCCATCAGGGACAGGGCCCTGAACACTGAAGCTTTCTTT
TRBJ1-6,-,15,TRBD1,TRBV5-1,CASSLGQGENSPLHF,TGCGCCAGCAGCTTGGGGCAGGGGGAAAATTCACCCCTCCACTTT
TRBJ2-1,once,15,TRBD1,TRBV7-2,CASLPSTGAHGEQFF,TGTGCCAGCCTTCCCTCCACAGGGGCTCACGGGGAGCAGTTCTTC
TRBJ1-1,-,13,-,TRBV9,CASSVRVNTEAFF,TGTGCCAGCAGCGTAAGGGTGAACACTGAAGCTTTCTTT
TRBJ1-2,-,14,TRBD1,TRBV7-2,CASSSGTGAYGYTF,TGTGCCAGCAGTTCCGGGACAGGGGCCTATGGCTACACCTTC
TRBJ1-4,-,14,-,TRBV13,CASSLGQPNEKLFF,TGTGCCAGCAGCTTAGGACAGCCTAATGAAAAACTGTTTTTT
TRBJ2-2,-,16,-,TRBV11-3,CASSLGAGRNTGELFF,TGTGCCAGCAGCTTAGGGGCAGGCCGGAACACCGGGGAGCTGTTTTTT
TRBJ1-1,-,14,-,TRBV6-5,CASSYGQVYTEAFF,TGTGCCAGCAGTTACGGCCAGGTTTACACTGAAGCTTTCTTT
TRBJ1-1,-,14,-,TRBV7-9,CASSSSTWGPEAFF,TGTGCCAGCAGCTCATCTACCTGGGGGCCTGAAGCTTTCTTT
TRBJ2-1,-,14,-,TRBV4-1,CASSQDASYNEQFF,TGCGCCAGCAGCCAAGATGCGTCTTACAATGAGCAGTTCTTC
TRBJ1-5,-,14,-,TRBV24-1,CATSDADSNQPQHF,TGTGCCACCAGTGATGCTGATAGCAATCAGCCCCAGCATTTT
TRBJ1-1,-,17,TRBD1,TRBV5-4,CASSWGTGGAVNTEAFF,TGTGCCAGCAGCTGGGGGACAGGGGGCGCCGTGAACACTGAAGCTTTCTTT
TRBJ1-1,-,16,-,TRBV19,CASSIDRGQPTPEAFF,TGTGCCAGTAGTATAGATCGTGGCCAGCCCACCCCTGAAGCTTTCTTT
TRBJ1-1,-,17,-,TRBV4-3,CASSQVSFGHTNTEAFF,TGCGCCAGCAGCCAAGTTTCTTTCGGACATACGAACACTGAAGCTTTCTTT
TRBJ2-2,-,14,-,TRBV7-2,CASSVIPGTGELFF,TGTGCCAGCAGCGTCATTCCCGGCACCGGGGAGCTGTTTTTT
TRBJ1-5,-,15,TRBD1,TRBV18,CASSPDRGSNQPQHF,TGTGCCAGCTCACCGGACAGGGGTAGCAATCAGCCCCAGCATTTT
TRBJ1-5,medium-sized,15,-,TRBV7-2,CASSLINGGNQPQHF,TGTGCCAGCAGCTTAATAAATGGGGGCAATCAGCCCCAGCATTTT
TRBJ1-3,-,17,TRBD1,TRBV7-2,CASSEDAQGARGNTIYF,TGTGCCAGCAGCGAAGATGCTCAGGGGGCACGGGGAAACACCATATATTTT
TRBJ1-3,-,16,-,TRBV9,CASSVAQEVSGNTIYF,TGTGCCAGCAGCGTAGCTCAGGAGGTCTCTGGAAACACCATATATTTT
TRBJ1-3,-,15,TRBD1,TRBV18,CASSPGTGRGNTIYF,TGTGCCAGCTCACCCGGGACAGGGCGAGGAAACACCATATATTTT
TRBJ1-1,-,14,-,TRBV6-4,CASSDRGLNTEAFF,TGTGCCAGCAGTGACAGAGGCCTGAACACTGAAGCTTTCTTT
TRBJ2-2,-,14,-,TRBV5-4,CASSLEQGAGELFF,TGTGCCAGCAGCTTGGAGCAGGGCGCCGGGGAGCTGTTTTTT
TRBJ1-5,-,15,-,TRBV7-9,CASSPGELSNQPQHF,TGTGCCAGCAGCCCTGGGGAGCTGTCTAATCAGCCCCAGCATTTT
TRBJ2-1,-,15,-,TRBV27,CASSLIQDPYNEQFF,TGTGCCAGCAGTTTAATCCAGGACCCTTACAATGAGCAGTTCTTC
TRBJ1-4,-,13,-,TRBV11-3,CASSPGALEKLFF,TGTGCCAGCAGCCCCGGGGCTTTGGAAAAACTGTTTTTT
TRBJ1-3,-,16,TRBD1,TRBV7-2,CASSSAGTEQVNTIYF,TGTGCCAGCAGCTCCGCCGGGACAGAGCAAGTCAACACCATATATTTT
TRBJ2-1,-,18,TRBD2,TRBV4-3,CASSSRELAGGSYNEQFF,TGCGCCAGCAGCTCACGGGAACTAGCGGGGGGTTCCTACAATGAGCAGTTCTTC
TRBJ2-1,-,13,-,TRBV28,CASTGTGYNEQFF,TGTGCCAGCACGGGAACAGGATACAATGAGCAGTTCTTC
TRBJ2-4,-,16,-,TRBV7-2,CASSPAGTTRENIQYF,TGTGCCAGCAGCCCCGCCGGGACAACCCGGGAAAACATTCAGTACTTC
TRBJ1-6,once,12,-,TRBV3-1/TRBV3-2,CASSPTVGPLHF,TGTGCCAGCAGCCCGACGGTGGGACCCCTCCACTTT
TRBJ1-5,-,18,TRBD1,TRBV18,CASSPPGQGSSNYQPQHF,TGTGCCAGCTCACCACCGGGACAGGGCTCCTCTAACTATCAGCCCCAGCATTTT
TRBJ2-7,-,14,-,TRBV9,CASSPRGDAYEQYF,TGTGCCAGCAGCCCCCGCGGCGACGCCTACGAGCAGTACTTC
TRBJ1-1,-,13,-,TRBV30,CAQTTGMDTEAFF,TGTGCCCAAACGACAGGTATGGACACTGAAGCTTTCTTT
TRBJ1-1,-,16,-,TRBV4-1,CASSQGVSGINTEAFF,TGCGCCAGCAGCCAAGGTGTTTCGGGGATTAACACTGAAGCTTTCTTT
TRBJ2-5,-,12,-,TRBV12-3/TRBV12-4,CASSLPEETQYF,TGTGCCAGCAGTTTACCCGAAGAGACCCAGTACTTC
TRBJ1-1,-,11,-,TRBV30,CAWAWNTEAFF,TGTGCCTGGGCGTGGAACACTGAAGCTTTCTTT
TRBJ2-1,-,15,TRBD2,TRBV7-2,CASTSTSGGYNEQFF,TGTGCCAGCACTTCAACTAGCGGGGGATACAATGAGCAGTTCTTC
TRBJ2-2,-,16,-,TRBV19,CASSISSGANTGELFF,TGTGCCAGTAGTATATCATCTGGGGCGAACACCGGGGAGCTGTTTTTT
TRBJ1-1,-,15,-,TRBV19,CASSIDSWGSTEAFF,TGTGCCAGTAGTATAGATTCGTGGGGAAGCACTGAAGCTTTCTTT
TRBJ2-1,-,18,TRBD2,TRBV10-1,CASSDGLAGGPNGNEQFF,TGCGCCAGCAGTGATGGACTAGCGGGGGGGCCTAATGGTAATGAGCAGTTCTTC
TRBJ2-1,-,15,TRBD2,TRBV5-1,CASSYGGAMYNEQFF,TGCGCCAGCAGTTACGGGGGGGCCATGTACAATGAGCAGTTCTTC
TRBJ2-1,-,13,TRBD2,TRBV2,CASVAGEYNEQFF,TGTGCCAGTGTAGCGGGTGAATACAATGAGCAGTTCTTC